This TCR beta chain was captured in a study of T cell responses to AZD1222 COVID-19 vaccine. The germline V and J ends were trimmed by 0 bases and 4 bases, with 7 bases remaining between them. CDR1 and CDR2 (germline): SGHAT, FQNNGV. This CDR3 comprises 13 residues. Generated by immunoSEQ multiplex PCR, the TCRdb table keeps only in-frame clones and is missing some. The data contain 80,000 or so clones, roughly four fifths of them singletons. Sample: peripheral blood, taken on day 0 of AZD1222 vaccination. The rearrangement uses TRBV11-2 and TRBJ2-7; unclear D gene. The TCR originated in an adult in good health. CDR3 region: CASSLEEIYEQYF. CDR3 DNA: TGTGCCAGCAGCTTAGAGGAGATTTACGAGCAGTACTTC.